Sequencing of this TCR beta chain was carried out in a study of T-cell reconstitution after alpha-beta-depleted transplantation in children. A library of TCRbeta sequences, prepared with unique molecular identifiers, was generated. One entry per CDR3 protein results from TCRdb running MiXCR on the PCR reads. The data show some 200,000 distinct CDR3 sequences, with about 8.4% seen just once and about a third held by the top ten. Concerning this clonotype: Its specificity is not known.

This CDR3 is built from 15 residues. The germline V and J ends were trimmed by 3 bases and 4 bases, with 10 bases remaining between them. General study points: T-cell numbers and diversity, one year after transplant, stemmed largely from T cells that were newly produced. Some patients owed their high day-60 TCRbeta diversity to surviving recipient T cells and thymic progenitors. Reportedly, only several hundred clones from non-depleted graft cells drove alpha-beta T-cell counts at about two months.

The V and J genes are TRBV12-3 or TRBV12-4 and TRBJ2-6, with unresolved D. The TCR comes from a male patient aged 2-15 years who had a stem cell transplant for acute myeloid leukemia, so the T cells may come from the graft donor. The source was PBMCs, mostly from graft donor cells, collected 360 days after TCRalphabeta/CD19-depleted stem cell transplant. CDR3 sequence (DNA): TGTGCCAGCAGTTTGGTTCCCCTCGGGGCCAACGTCCTGACTTTC. Its protein is CASSLVPLGANVLTF.